This entry lists 29 T cell receptor beta chains sequenced from one sample in a study of T-cell memory formation after mild COVID-19. TCRdb processed the 5' RACE reads anew with MiXCR; each CDR3 protein has one entry. The top ten hold about a fifth of the sample, which has 300,000 to 400,000 distinct CDR3 sequences, approximately 15% seen once. The sample taken for sequencing was PBMCs or a T cell subset sorted from them (not recorded which). The source of these receptors is a man aged 18 to 30 who had mild COVID-19 (a few samples of this study predate the infection). Cell type and time point are not known.

V and J are TRBV6-6 and TRBJ2-7; 12 nucleotides align to TRBD1. Trimming at V came to 5 bases and at J to 4 bases, leaving 3 bases not matched to a gene. This CDR3 region has 14 residues. Germline V gene lookup returns CDR1 MNHNY and CDR2 SVGAGI (reference sequence). CDR3 in amino acids: CASSTGQGAYEQYV. In DNA form, the CDR3 reads TGTGCCAGCAGTACGGGACAGGGGGCTTACGAGCAGTACGTC.

This clonotype was seen a handful of times. J is TRBJ2-7 and V is TRBV7-2, with 8 bases aligning to TRBD2. V lost 1 base to trimming and J lost 7 bases; unmatched junction nucleotides: 6. Germline values: CDR1 SGHTA, CDR2 FQGNSA. The CDR3 is 14 residues long. The DNA of the CDR3 is TGTGCCAGCAGCTTAGAGCGGGGGCTGGGGGAGCAGTACTTC. Encoded protein: CASSLERGLGEQYF.

J is TRBJ2-7 and V is TRBV12-3 or TRBV12-4; 7 bases are a match to TRBD2. This CDR3 comprises 14 residues. V gave up 7 bases and J gave up 1 base; unmatched junction bases: 7. CDR3 DNA sequence: TGTGCCAGCAAAGGGGAGGGATGGTCCTACGAGCAGTACTTC. Encoded protein: CASKGEGWSYEQYF.

The chain couples TRBV12-3 or TRBV12-4 to TRBJ1-4, with 8 bases identical to TRBD1. The ends lost 7 bases at V and 10 bases at J; junction bases unmatched: 5. CDR3 length: 12 residues. CDR3 bases: TGTGCCAGCACTGGACAGGGAGGAAAACTGTTTTTT. Amino acid sequence: CASTGQGGKLFF.

This clonotype was counted only a few times. This sequence joins TRBV11-1 and TRBJ1-1; D is undetermined. This CDR3 region has 14 residues. V lost 3 bases and J 1 base, leaving 9 bases between the germline ends. Germline lookup yields CDR1 SGHAT and CDR2 FQDESV (reference sequence). The CDR3 region is CASSLATRNTEAFF. The CDR3 coding sequence is TGTGCCAGCAGCTTGGCTACAAGGAACACTGAAGCTTTCTTT.

This clonotype was found a few times. The CDR3: CASSSQGLSYNEQFF. In DNA form, the CDR3 reads TGTGCCAGCAGCTCACAGGGATTATCCTACAATGAGCAGTTCTTC. The chain combines TRBV5-5 with TRBJ2-1, with D tentatively TRBD1 (6 bases). The germline V gene encodes CDR1 SGHKS and CDR2 YYEKEE (reference sequence). The CDR3 covers 15 residues. V was cut by 3 bases and J by 1 base, with 11 bases left in between.

The chain uses TRBV12-3 or TRBV12-4 and TRBJ2-5; no reliable D call. This CDR3 contains 13 residues. Trimming removed 5 bases from V and 7 bases from J, with 14 bases in between. CDR3 sequence reads: CASSPGNPGTQYF. The DNA for the CDR3 is TGTGCCAGCAGTCCTGGCAACCCTGGGACCCAGTACTTC.

This clonotype has only a few counts. This chain joins TRBV7-2 and TRBJ2-1; D unresolved. Trimming stripped 5 bases from V and 9 bases from J, with 8 bases between. CDR1 is SGHTA, CDR2 FQGNSA, per germline. This CDR3 spans 11 amino acids. The CDR3 sequence is CASSLYAEQFF. As DNA, the CDR3 is TGTGCCAGCAGCCTCTACGCTGAGCAGTTCTTC.

There are a few counts of this clonotype. CDR3 region: CASSQAGSEKLFF. The CDR3 bases are TGCGCCAGCAGCCAAGCCGGGTCTGAAAAACTGTTTTTT. The V call is TRBV4-3, the J call TRBJ1-4; no definite D call. Trimming took off 1 base at V and 7 bases at J, with 7 bases between the two ends. This CDR3 contains 13 residues. Germline-derived CDR1 and CDR2 are LGHNA and YSLEER.

The chain employs TRBV5-1 and TRBJ1-6; D is ambiguous. Per the germline V gene, CDR1 is SGHRS and CDR2 is YFSETQ. V lost 0 bases to trimming and J lost 19 bases, with 17 bases between them. CDR3 length: 13 residues. Here the CDR3 reads CASSLVSLSTRHF. DNA for the CDR3: TGCGCCAGCAGCTTGGTTTCTTTGTCTACCCGGCACTTT.

This clonotype has a handful of counts. The chain uses TRBV21-1 and TRBJ1-6. TRBV21-1 is reported as a pseudogene. The CDR3 covers 12 residues. In DNA, the CDR3 is TGTGCCAGGAGGGGAGGCCATTCACCCCTCCACTTT. Its translation is CARRGGHSPLHF.

This clonotype was counted a few times. The chain couples TRBV5-1 to TRBJ1-5; 7 nucleotides line up with TRBD1. Germline-derived CDR1 and CDR2 are SGHRS and YFSETQ. J gave up 1 base and V 3 bases, and 10 bases lay outside the gene matches. CDR3 size: 17 residues. The CDR3 spells CASSYSARTGSNQPQHF. DNA for the CDR3: TGCGCCAGCAGCTATTCGGCCAGGACAGGAAGCAATCAGCCCCAGCATTTT.

CDR3 amino acids: CASSWTGDPSNEQFF. The CDR3 coding sequence is TGTGCCAGCAGCTGGACAGGGGATCCGAGCAATGAGCAGTTCTTC. The V call is TRBV7-6, the J call TRBJ2-1, with 9 bases matching TRBD1. The germline gives CDR1 SGHVS, CDR2 FNYEAQ. The CDR3 runs 15 residues. Unmatched junction bases numbered 7, after V lost 4 bases and J lost 6 bases. Drawing the rest from reference TRBV7-6 and TRBJ2-1, the complete variable domain is GAGVSQSPRYKVTKRGQDVALRCDPISGHVSLYWYRQALGQGPEFLTYFNYEAQQDKSGLPNDRFSAERPEGSISTLTIQRTEQRDSAMYRCASSWTGDPSNEQFFGPGTRLTVL.

The chain recombines TRBV5-1 with TRBJ2-3, with D unclear. The CDR3 is made up of 13 amino acids. Trimming stripped 0 bases from V and 5 bases from J, with 7 bases between. Per germline, CDR1 SGHRS and CDR2 YFSETQ. The CDR3 here is CASSLGLVDTQYF. The DNA of the CDR3 is TGCGCCAGCAGCTTGGGACTGGTAGATACGCAGTATTTT.

This clonotype was seen repeatedly, ten times or more. This chain joins TRBV12-3 or TRBV12-4 and TRBJ2-3; no clear D gene. The CDR3 is made up of 15 amino acids. Trimming stripped 1 base from V and 0 bases from J, with 8 bases between. The CDR3 DNA reads as TGTGCCAGCAGTTTAGAGGTTCTGAGCACAGATACGCAGTATTTT. As protein: CASSLEVLSTDTQYF.

The table lists this clonotype with a few counts. The chain joins TRBV20-1 to TRBJ1-5, with 9 bases matching TRBD1. From germline, CDR1 is DFQATT and CDR2 SNEGSKA (reference sequence). With 2 bases clipped from V and 4 bases from J, the junction kept 6 bases outside the gene matches. The CDR3 consists of 15 residues. DNA of the CDR3: TGCAGTGCTAGAATCTCCGGGACAGGGAATCAGCCCCAGCATTTT. It is translated as CSARISGTGNQPQHF.

This clonotype was picked up many times. The chain recombines TRBV7-9 with TRBJ2-2; D ambiguous. The CDR3 loop spans 14 amino acids. Per germline, CDR1 SEHNR and CDR2 FQNEAQ (reference sequence). Trimming shortened V by 6 bases and J by 1 base, and 9 bases separated the two germline ends. CDR3 in DNA: TGTGCCAGCAGTCGTGACGGGAACACCGGGGAGCTGTTTTTT. It yields the protein CASSRDGNTGELFF.

This clonotype was counted only a few times. The rearrangement links TRBV9 to TRBJ2-2, with 10 bases that match TRBD1. The germline gives CDR1 SGDLS, CDR2 YYNGEE. V lost 0 bases and J lost 6; bases outside the gene matches: 8. The CDR3 spans 17 residues. This CDR3 reads CASSVGFGTGDPGELFF. The CDR3 DNA reads as TGTGCCAGCAGCGTAGGATTCGGGACAGGGGATCCCGGGGAGCTGTTTTTT.

This clonotype was seen at least ten times. The chain's CDR3 is CASSLSRSQETQYF. Here the CDR3 DNA reads TGTGCCAGCAGCTTAAGCCGGAGCCAAGAGACCCAGTACTTC. The genes are TRBV7-2 and TRBJ2-5; unclear D gene. Germline V gives CDR1 SGHTA, CDR2 FQGNSA. The CDR3 consists of 14 residues. Trimming took off 2 bases at V and 1 base at J, with 8 bases between the two ends.

The V gene is TRBV5-6, the J gene TRBJ2-5; TRBD2 agrees at 7 bases. V was clipped by 4 bases and J by 5 bases; unmatched bases: 8. Germline values: CDR1 SGHDT, CDR2 YYEEEE. The CDR3 has 14 residues. The CDR3, as DNA: TGTGCCAGCAGCCGGCCCCGGGGGGAGGAGACCCAGTACTTC. It encodes CASSRPRGEETQYF.

There are many counts of this clonotype. The V gene is TRBV7-6, the J gene TRBJ1-4, with 7 bases that match TRBD1. The CDR3 consists of 15 residues. CDR1 and CDR2 (germline): SGHVS, FNYEAQ. V shed 1 base, J shed 4 bases, and the junction held 3 bases outside the gene matches. As DNA, the CDR3 is TGTGCCAGCAGCTTAGAAGGGGACAGTAATGAAAAACTGTTTTTT. Residues: CASSLEGDSNEKLFF.

This clonotype showed up just a few times. J is TRBJ2-3 and V is TRBV18, with 7 bases lining up with TRBD2. Per the germline V gene, CDR1 is KGHSH and CDR2 is LQKENI. The J segment lost 3 bases and the V segment lost 3 bases, leaving 3 bases of the junction unmatched. The CDR3 totals 14 residues. CDR3 nucleotide sequence: TGTGCCAGCTCACCGAGCGGGGTGACAGATACGCAGTATTTT. Translation gives CASSPSGVTDTQYF.

This rearrangement joins TRBV9 to TRBJ2-3; D remains ambiguous. Trimming removed 4 bases at V and 0 bases at J, with 15 bases between. This CDR3 is built from 16 residues. Per germline, CDR1 SGDLS and CDR2 YYNGEE. The CDR3: CASSPRQISSTDTQYF. The CDR3 bases are TGTGCCAGCAGCCCCCGCCAGATTTCTAGCACAGATACGCAGTATTTT.

This chain joins TRBV12-3 or TRBV12-4 and TRBJ2-5, with 8 bases matching TRBD1. J lost 4 bases, V lost 5 bases, and 9 bases had no gene match. The CDR3 has 15 residues. The CDR3 region has the DNA TGTGCCAGCAGTCTTACCGGGACAGGTCCAGAGACCCAGTACTTC. Residues: CASSLTGTGPETQYF.

The table lists this clonotype with many counts. V gene TRBV7-2 combines with J gene TRBJ1-2; weak D call: TRBD1 (5 bases). V lost 7 bases, J lost 6 bases, and 15 bases lay in between. Germline CDR1 SGHTA, CDR2 FQGNSA. The CDR3 runs to 13 residues. CDR3 DNA: TGTGCCAGCACCTCAGGGTTCGTCGATGGCTACACCTTC. Encoded protein: CASTSGFVDGYTF.

The chain is built from TRBV12-5 and TRBJ2-2; D uncertain. Germline CDR1 and CDR2: LGHNT and FRNRAP. The ends were cut back, 1 base at V and 0 bases at J, with 0 bases in the middle. This CDR3 has 13 amino acids. For the CDR3, the DNA is TGTGCTAGTGGTTTGGCGAACACCGGGGAGCTGTTTTTT. Translating gives CASGLANTGELFF.

This clonotype was detected a few times. This chain connects TRBV7-2 to TRBJ1-5; D call uncertain. V lost 2 bases and J lost 3, with 17 bases in between. The CDR3 covers 17 residues. Germline lookup yields CDR1 SGHTA and CDR2 FQGNSA. The CDR3 sequence is CASSLRSGPRANQPQHF. CDR3 DNA: TGTGCCAGCAGCTTAAGAAGCGGGCCAAGGGCCAATCAGCCCCAGCATTTT. Full variable domain (outside the CDR3, taken from reference TRBV7-2 and TRBJ1-5): GAGVSQSPSNKVTEKGKDVELRCDPISGHTALYWYRQSLGQGLEFLIYFQGNSAPDKSGLPSDRFSAERTGGSVSTLTIQRTQQEDSAVYLCASSLRSGPRANQPQHFGDGTRLSIL.

This clonotype was detected a few times. The genes are TRBV11-2 and TRBJ2-5; D is possibly TRBD2 (6 bases). Per germline, CDR1 SGHAT and CDR2 FQNNGV. This CDR3 contains 15 residues. V shed 1 base and J shed 4 bases, with 13 bases lying between them. In DNA form, the CDR3 reads TGTGCCAGCAGCTTAGGATGGGAGGATGGAGAGACCCAGTACTTC. This sequence encodes CASSLGWEDGETQYF.

V usage is TRBV12-3 or TRBV12-4 and J usage is TRBJ1-1; D call uncertain. V lost 6 bases, J lost 3 bases, and 17 bases lay in between. The CDR3 sequence is 15 residues long. The CDR3 sequence: CASRGVEGMDTEAFF. Here the CDR3 DNA reads TGTGCCAGCAGGGGTGTAGAGGGTATGGACACTGAAGCTTTCTTT.